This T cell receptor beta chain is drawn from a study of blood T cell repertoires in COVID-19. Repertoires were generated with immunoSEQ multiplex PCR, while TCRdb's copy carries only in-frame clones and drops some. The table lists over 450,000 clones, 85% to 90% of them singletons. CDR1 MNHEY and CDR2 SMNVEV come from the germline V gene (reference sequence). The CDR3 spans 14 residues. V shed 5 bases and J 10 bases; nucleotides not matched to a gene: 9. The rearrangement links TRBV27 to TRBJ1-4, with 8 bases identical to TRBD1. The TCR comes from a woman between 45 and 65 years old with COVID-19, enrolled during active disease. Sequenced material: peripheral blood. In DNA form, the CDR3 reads TGTGCCAGCAGTCTCGGCAGGGGGCAGAGAAAACTGTTTTTT. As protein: CASSLGRGQRKLFF.